This entry lists 27 T cell receptor beta chains sequenced from one sample in a study of cytomegalovirus exposure and HLA in healthy donors. The PCR had 60 Vbeta and 13 Jbeta primers. Repertoires were generated with immunoSEQ multiplex PCR, while TCRdb's copy carries only in-frame clones and drops some. The sample consists of some 130,000 clones, less than 80% of them appearing once. Sequencing was carried out using PBMCs. These receptors were taken from a woman aged 45 to 65 in good health and CMV-seropositive.

As regards this clone: One junction end disagrees with the germline gene, perhaps due to a read error. The chain couples TRBV2 to TRBJ2-7; the match to TRBD2 covers 9 bases. Germline V gives CDR1 SNHLY, CDR2 FYNNEI. This CDR3 is built from 15 residues. The CDR3 bases are TGTGCCAGCAGGAAGCTAGCGGGGCAATCCTGCGAGCAGTACTTC. Translating gives CASRKLAGQSCEQYF.

The chain recombines TRBV9 with TRBJ2-3; weak D call: TRBD2 (7 bases). The CDR3 runs 16 residues. Trimming pared 1 base from V and 4 bases from J, leaving 16 bases between. Germline V gene data show CDR1 as SGDLS and CDR2 as YYNGEE. CDR3 region: CASSVRGGVVSDTQYF. The CDR3 DNA follows: TGTGCCAGCAGCGTAAGAGGGGGGGTCGTTTCAGATACGCAGTATTTT.

The chain is built from TRBV7-8 and TRBJ1-1, with D perhaps TRBD1 (5 bases). V was shortened by 5 bases and J by 3 bases, with 13 bases between the two germline ends. The CDR3 extends over 14 amino acids. Germline V CDR1 and CDR2: SGHVS, FQNEAQ. CDR3 sequence reads: CASSHRRVDTEAFF. The CDR3 nucleotides are TGTGCCAGCAGCCACCGCAGGGTGGACACTGAAGCTTTCTTT.

This clone was detected only once. The chain carries TRBV19 and TRBJ2-3; D is possibly TRBD1 (6 bases). V lost 0 bases, J lost 6 bases, and 10 bases lay in between. The CDR3 length is 14 residues. The V gene's germline CDR1 is LNHDA and CDR2 SQIVND (reference sequence). The CDR3 protein is CASSIDQGTDTQYF. The CDR3 DNA is TGTGCCAGTAGTATAGATCAGGGGACGGATACGCAGTATTTT.

With regard to this clone: This sample includes further DNA sequences coding for the same CDR3. This sequence joins TRBV19 and TRBJ2-5; D is perhaps TRBD1 (5 bases). The CDR3 consists of 13 residues. V dropped 3 bases and J dropped 5 bases, with 10 bases sitting between them. Germline V gives CDR1 LNHDA, CDR2 SQIVND (reference sequence). For the CDR3, the DNA is TGTGCCAGTAGTATTCAGGGCGCCGAGACCCAGTACTTC. Amino acids: CASSIQGAETQYF.

This clone was seen more than once but under ten times. The CDR3 protein is CAISEGQPYEQYF. The DNA of the CDR3 is TGTGCCATCAGTGAAGGACAACCCTACGAGCAGTACTTC. V usage is TRBV10-3 and J usage is TRBJ2-7; TRBD1 is a possible D gene (5 bases). Germline CDR1 ENHRY, CDR2 SYGVKD. V gave up 3 bases and J gave up 2 bases, with 8 bases separating them. The length of the CDR3 is 13 residues.

The V and J genes are TRBV7-9 and TRBJ1-4, with 8 bases fitting TRBD1. J lost 7 bases, V lost 4 bases, and 8 bases had no gene match. CDR1 is SEHNR, CDR2 FQNEAQ, per germline (reference sequence). This CDR3 comprises 15 residues. The CDR3 loop is CASSSTTGAAEKLFF. The CDR3 DNA reads TGTGCCAGCAGCTCAACGACAGGGGCCGCTGAAAAACTGTTTTTT.

The chain has TRBV13 and TRBJ2-4; D might be TRBD2 (7 bases). V was cut by 2 bases and J by 9 bases, with 20 bases left in between. This CDR3 has 16 residues. Germline V gene sequence: CDR1 PRHDT, CDR2 FYEKMQ (reference sequence). Here the CDR3 DNA reads TGTGCCAGCAGCTTATTCATTCACAGGGAGGGCGGCATTCAGTACTTC. Translation: CASSLFIHREGGIQYF.

The chain couples TRBV5-1 to TRBJ2-1, with 9 bases identical to TRBD1. There are 16 residues in the CDR3. With 5 bases clipped from V and 7 bases from J, the junction kept 13 bases outside the gene matches. Germline assignment: CDR1 SGHRS and CDR2 YFSETQ. CDR3 amino acids: CASRSAPGTGLNEQFF. In DNA form, the CDR3 reads TGCGCCAGCAGATCGGCCCCCGGGACAGGGTTGAATGAGCAGTTCTTC.

The rearrangement joins TRBV28 to TRBJ2-3; TRBD1 agrees at 12 bases. CDR3 size: 15 residues. Germline trimming cut 6 bases from V and 4 bases from J; bases unmatched to any gene: 5. Germline CDR1 is MDHEN and CDR2 is SYDVKM. The CDR3 region has the DNA TGTGCCAGCAGGGACCGGGACAGGGGGCCAGATACGCAGTATTTT. Its protein is CASRDRDRGPDTQYF.

This clone appeared once. The rearrangement joins TRBV5-4 to TRBJ2-1; D gene uncertain. V lost 0 bases and J lost 5, with 6 bases in between. The CDR3 contains 13 residues. Per the germline V gene, CDR1 is SGHNT and CDR2 is YYREEE (reference sequence). CDR3 in DNA: TGTGCCAGCAGCTTGGACCGAGACAATGAGCAGTTCTTC. Translation gives CASSLDRDNEQFF.

The V and J genes are TRBV28 and TRBJ1-6; D remains ambiguous. CDR1 and CDR2 from the germline V gene are MDHEN and SYDVKM. Trimming removed 4 bases at V and 17 bases at J, with 15 bases between. CDR3 length equals 12 residues. CDR3 region: CASSSARNQVHF. CDR3 in DNA: TGTGCCAGCAGTTCCGCCAGGAACCAGGTCCACTTT.

V is TRBV6-5 and J is TRBJ2-5; 7 bases agree with TRBD2. The tail of the sequence fits TRBJ2-7 better, so the J call may be wrong. CDR1 MNHEY and CDR2 SVGAGI come from the germline V gene. The CDR3 length is 15 residues. The CDR3 protein is CASSYGSGATYEQYF. The CDR3 nucleotides are TGTGCCAGCAGTTACGGGAGCGGGGCGACCTACGAGCAGTACTTC.

The chain couples TRBV6-5 to TRBJ1-4; tentatively, D is TRBD1 (6 bases). Germline V gene lookup returns CDR1 MNHEY and CDR2 SVGAGI. The length of the CDR3 is 14 residues. V was clipped by 0 bases and J by 8 bases, with 10 bases between them. CDR3 nucleotide sequence: TGTGCCAGCAGTTACTCTGGGGACACAGAAAAACTGTTTTTT. Translating gives CASSYSGDTEKLFF.

J is TRBJ2-2 and V is TRBV19, with 13 bases lining up with TRBD2. From germline, CDR1 is LNHDA and CDR2 SQIVND (reference sequence). The V gene end was trimmed by 5 bases and the J gene end by 3 bases; junction bases not matched to a gene: 9. The CDR3 loop spans 18 amino acids. CDR3 bases: TGTGCCAGTAGTGACCTACTAGCGGGGGGGCCGGACACCGGGGAGCTGTTTTTT. Translating it yields CASSDLLAGGPDTGELFF.

This chain links TRBV5-6 with TRBJ2-1; 9 bases are a match to TRBD2. This CDR3 comprises 18 residues. V lost 4 bases, J lost 0 bases, and 11 bases stayed unmatched. From germline, CDR1 is SGHDT and CDR2 YYEEEE. CDR3: CASSPTVERGVSYNEQFF. In nucleotides, the CDR3 is TGTGCCAGCAGCCCTACCGTGGAGCGGGGGGTCTCCTACAATGAGCAGTTCTTC.

This clone was counted only a few times. The chain joins TRBV7-2 to TRBJ1-6; possibly TRBD1 for D (5 bases). CDR3 size: 15 residues. Trimming took off 2 bases at V and 5 bases at J, with 10 bases between the two ends. In germline, CDR1 is SGHTA, CDR2 FQGNSA. The CDR3 reads CASSLPPGNNSPLHF. The CDR3 DNA sequence: TGTGCCAGCAGCTTACCCCCAGGGAATAATTCACCCCTCCACTTT.

In DNA, the CDR3 is TGTGCCAGCAGAACCAAAACGGGAAAGCTTGTCCAAGAGACCCAGTACTTC. This translates into CASRTKTGKLVQETQYF. The rearrangement links TRBV25-1 to TRBJ2-5; D may be TRBD2 (5 bases). Germline V CDR1 and CDR2: MGHDK, SYGVNS. This CDR3 has 17 amino acids. The germline V and J ends were trimmed by 6 bases and 1 base, with 21 bases remaining between them.

This clone has just a few counts. V is TRBV7-9 and J is TRBJ1-4; TRBD1 matches at 7 bases. The germline V gene has CDR1 SEHNR and CDR2 FQNEAQ (reference sequence). After removal of 2 bases from V and 6 bases from J, the junction contained 6 bases not matched to a gene. The CDR3 extends over 15 amino acids. Here the CDR3 reads CASSLLGRGDEKLFF. The CDR3 DNA sequence: TGTGCCAGCAGCTTACTAGGCAGGGGGGATGAAAAACTGTTTTTT.

This chain uses TRBV2 with TRBJ2-1; 7 bases map to TRBD1. V lost 4 bases and J lost 8; bases outside the gene matches: 2. This CDR3 is built from 12 residues. The germline V gene has CDR1 SNHLY and CDR2 FYNNEI. The CDR3 bases are TGTGCCAGCAGTGCGCAGGGGGATGAGCAGTTCTTC. This encodes CASSAQGDEQFF.

This clone was seen just once. The sample carries other DNA sequences with the same CDR3. The chain carries TRBV9 and TRBJ1-2; tentatively, D is TRBD1 (6 bases). CDR1 and CDR2 (germline): SGDLS, YYNGEE. The CDR3 loop spans 14 amino acids. V lost 3 bases, J lost 4 bases, and 13 bases lay in between. The CDR3 reads CASSAGRGPYGYTF. The CDR3 coding sequence is TGTGCCAGCAGCGCAGGCAGGGGACCCTATGGCTACACCTTC.

The rearrangement links TRBV2 to TRBJ1-3; D call uncertain. The ends were cut back, 1 base at V and 4 bases at J, with 17 bases in the middle. There are 17 residues in the CDR3. CDR1 SNHLY and CDR2 FYNNEI come from the germline V gene. The CDR3 DNA reads TGTGCCAGCAGTGAAGGAATAAGGAGCTTAGCAGGAAACACCATATATTTT. Translated, it gives CASSEGIRSLAGNTIYF.

The chain recombines TRBV2 with TRBJ1-4, with TRBD1 matching over 11 bases. Germline CDR1 SNHLY, CDR2 FYNNEI. V dropped 7 bases and J dropped 8; count of bases not matched to a gene: 9. CDR3 length: 15 residues. CDR3 sequence reads: CASTLRGTGGEKLFF. The CDR3, as DNA: TGTGCCAGCACTCTTCGCGGGACAGGGGGAGAAAAACTGTTTTTT.

V and J are TRBV7-3 and TRBJ2-2, with a tentative D call TRBD1 (5 bases). CDR3 size: 15 residues. V dropped 5 bases and J dropped 6 bases, with 16 bases sitting between them. From germline, CDR1 is SGHTA and CDR2 FQGTGA. The CDR3 spells CASSRSARQSGELFF. As DNA, the CDR3 is TGTGCCAGCAGCCGAAGCGCCCGACAGTCCGGGGAGCTGTTTTTT.

This chain connects TRBV7-2 to TRBJ2-4; 7 bases fit TRBD2. Looked up from germline, CDR1 is SGHTA and CDR2 is FQGNSA. Trimming cost V 4 bases and J 2 bases; bases outside gene matches: 5. This CDR3 is 15 amino acids long. This CDR3 reads CASSSQRGPKNIQYF. CDR3 DNA sequence: TGTGCCAGCAGCTCCCAGCGGGGACCCAAAAACATTCAGTACTTC. The full variable domain, with the rest looked up from reference TRBV7-2 and TRBJ2-4, is GAGVSQSPSNKVTEKGKDVELRCDPISGHTALYWYRQSLGQGLEFLIYFQGNSAPDKSGLPSDRFSAERTGGSVSTLTIQRTQQEDSAVYLCASSSQRGPKNIQYFGAGTRLSVL.

This chain connects TRBV5-5 to TRBJ2-7, with 7 bases aligning to TRBD1. Germline V gene sequence: CDR1 SGHKS, CDR2 YYEKEE (reference sequence). The V and J ends lost 0 bases and 2 bases, in that order; junction bases with no gene match: 11. The CDR3 is 17 residues long. CDR3 DNA: TGTGCCAGCAGCTTGGGGGGGCCGGGACAGCCTCCCTACGAGCAGTACTTC. It encodes CASSLGGPGQPPYEQYF.

This clone appeared a few times. This chain uses TRBV15 with TRBJ2-3; D call uncertain. This CDR3 region has 14 residues. V dropped 4 bases and J dropped 1 base, with 9 bases sitting between them. Germline loops: CDR1 LNHNV, CDR2 YYDKDF (reference sequence). The CDR3 spells CATSTRLGTDTQYF. The CDR3 bases are TGTGCCACCAGCACCCGACTTGGCACAGATACGCAGTATTTT.